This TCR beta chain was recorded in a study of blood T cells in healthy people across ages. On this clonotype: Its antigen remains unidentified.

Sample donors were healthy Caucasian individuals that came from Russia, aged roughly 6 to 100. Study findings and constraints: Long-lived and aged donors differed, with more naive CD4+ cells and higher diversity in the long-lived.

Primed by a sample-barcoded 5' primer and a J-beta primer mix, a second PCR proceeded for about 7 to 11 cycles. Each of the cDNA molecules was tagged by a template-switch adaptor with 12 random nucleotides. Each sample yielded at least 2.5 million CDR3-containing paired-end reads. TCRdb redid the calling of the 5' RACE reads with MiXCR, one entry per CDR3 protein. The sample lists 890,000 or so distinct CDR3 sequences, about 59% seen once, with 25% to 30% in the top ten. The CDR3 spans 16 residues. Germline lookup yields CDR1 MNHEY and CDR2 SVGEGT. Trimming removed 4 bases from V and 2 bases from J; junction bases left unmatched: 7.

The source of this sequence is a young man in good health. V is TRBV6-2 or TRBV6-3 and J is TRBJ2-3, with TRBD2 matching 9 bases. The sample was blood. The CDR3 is CASSSGTSILTDTQYF. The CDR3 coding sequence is TGTGCCAGCAGTTCGGGGACTAGCATCCTCACAGATACGCAGTATTTT.